This T cell receptor beta chain comes out of a study of T cell therapy after organ transplantation. Study information: About 85% of the ten patients were clinical responders. Study-wide results and caveats: In nonresponders, large pretherapy expansions changed minimally after therapy. Pretherapy CD8 clonality inversely correlated with its fold change after therapy.

Concerning this clone itself: Its specificity is unknown.

Sequenced by immunoSEQ multiplex PCR; TCRdb stores in-frame clones only, minus some. The sample includes 51,000 or so clones, 94% of them seen just once. The origin of this receptor is a human patient who had received a solid organ transplant and had CMV disease. The source was CD8+ T cells from blood, collected before autologous CMV-specific T cell therapy.

The CDR3 sequence: CASSLVSADGDNYGYTF. As DNA, the CDR3 is TGTGCCAGCAGTTTAGTCTCCGCGGACGGGGATAACTATGGCTACACCTTC. The chain carries TRBV27 and TRBJ1-2; D gene unclear. There are 17 residues in the CDR3. Looked up from germline, CDR1 is MNHEY and CDR2 is SMNVEV (reference sequence). Trimming removed 2 bases at V and 1 base at J, with 17 bases between.